The 3 T cell receptor beta chains below were found in one sample sequenced in a study of beta chain features in type 1 diabetes. Sequenced material consisted of expressed TCRB transcripts (all of the isolated RNA was reverse transcribed). Repertoires were generated with immunoSEQ multiplex PCR, while TCRdb's copy carries only in-frame clones and drops some. This table holds about 250,000 clones, 14% found once. The sample taken for sequencing was naive CD4+ T cells from blood. The receptors shown here come from a woman between 35 and 50 years old in good health.

The chain uses TRBV10-3 and TRBJ2-7, with D possibly TRBD1 on 5 matching bases. Trimming took off 2 bases at V and 5 bases at J, with 10 bases between the two ends. The CDR3 totals 13 residues. Germline assignment: CDR1 ENHRY and CDR2 SYGVKD. For the CDR3, the DNA is TGTGCCATCAGTGAGGGGGCCCTCCACGAGCAGTACTTC. This codes for CAISEGALHEQYF.

The count of this clone is one. The junction departs from germline at one end; a sequencing error may be responsible. This rearrangement joins TRBV6-6 to TRBJ1-1; tentatively, D is TRBD1 (5 bases). Germline values: CDR1 MNHNY, CDR2 SVGAGI (reference sequence). The length of the CDR3 is 16 residues. The CDR3 DNA reads TGTGCCAGCAGTTTCGACTCAGGGTTGAAAAACACTGAAGTTTTCTTT. The encoded protein is CASSFDSGLKNTEVFF.

There are a few counts of this clone. The rearrangement uses TRBV5-1 and TRBJ2-7, with TRBD1 matching 7 bases. V shed 0 bases and J 2 bases; nucleotides not matched to a gene: 11. The CDR3 is 17 amino acids. Germline V lookup: CDR1 SGHRS, CDR2 YFSETQ. The CDR3 spells CASSLALRGRNPYEQYF. CDR3 DNA sequence: TGCGCCAGCAGCTTGGCGCTTAGGGGGCGCAACCCCTACGAGCAGTACTTC.